This TCR beta chain comes out of a study of cytotoxic CD8 clonotypes in ibrutinib-treated CLL. Study-level information: Response sampling occurred after a median 12 months of treatment (range 6 to 36).

The CDR3 length is 13 residues. The V and J ends lost 0 bases and 7 bases, in that order; junction bases with no gene match: 4. Germline V gene sequence: CDR1 SGHRS, CDR2 YFSETQ. Study-wide findings and caveats: Sustained-remission and progressing patients had unequal sampling times. In comparison with age-matched healthy donors, baseline clonality was higher and tracked circulating CD8+ T-cell counts.

Using immunoSEQ multiplex PCR, the repertoire was profiled, and TCRdb retains in-frame clones only, with some absent. The table records nearly 100,000 clones, around 73% of them present only once. Genomic DNA in a quantity of about 2 micrograms was derived from cryopreserved PBMCs for TCR beta libraries. Note on this clone: The antigen is not known.

The V gene is TRBV5-1, the J gene TRBJ2-7; TRBD2 agrees at 7 bases. Sequenced here: PBMCs, sampled after 12 months of ibrutinib treatment. This clonotype was obtained from a human donor with chronic lymphocytic leukemia. This CDR3 is CASSLARGGEQYF. The CDR3 DNA sequence: TGCGCCAGCAGCTTGGCCCGGGGAGGGGAGCAGTACTTC.